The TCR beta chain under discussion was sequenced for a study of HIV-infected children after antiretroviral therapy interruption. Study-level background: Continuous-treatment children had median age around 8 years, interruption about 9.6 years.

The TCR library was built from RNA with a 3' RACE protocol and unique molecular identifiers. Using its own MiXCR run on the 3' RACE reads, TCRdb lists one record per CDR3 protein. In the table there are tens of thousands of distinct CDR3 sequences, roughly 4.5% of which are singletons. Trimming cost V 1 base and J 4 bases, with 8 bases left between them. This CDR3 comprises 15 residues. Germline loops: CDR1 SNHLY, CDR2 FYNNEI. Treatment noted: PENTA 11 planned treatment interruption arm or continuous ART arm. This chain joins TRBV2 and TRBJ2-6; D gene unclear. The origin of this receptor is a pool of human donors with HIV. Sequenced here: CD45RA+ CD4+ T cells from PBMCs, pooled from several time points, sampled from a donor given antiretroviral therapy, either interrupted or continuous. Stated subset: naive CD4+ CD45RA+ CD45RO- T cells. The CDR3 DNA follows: TGTGCCAGCAGTGAAGAGACGGCAGGGGCCAACGTCCTGACTTTC. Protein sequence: CASSEETAGANVLTF. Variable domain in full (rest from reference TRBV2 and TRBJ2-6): EPEVTQTPSHQVTQMGQEVILRCVPISNHLYFYWYRQILGQKVEFLVSFYNNEISEKSEIFDDQFSVERPDGSNFTLKIRSTKLEDSAMYFCASSEETAGANVLTFGAGSRLTVL.